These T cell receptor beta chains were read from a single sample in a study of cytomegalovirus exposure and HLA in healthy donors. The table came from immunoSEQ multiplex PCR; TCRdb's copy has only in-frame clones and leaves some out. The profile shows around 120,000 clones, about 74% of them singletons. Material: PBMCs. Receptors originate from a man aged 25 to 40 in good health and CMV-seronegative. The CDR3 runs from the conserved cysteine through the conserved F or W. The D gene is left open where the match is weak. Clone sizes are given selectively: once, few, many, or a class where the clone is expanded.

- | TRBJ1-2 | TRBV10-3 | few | CAIRTPNYGYTF | TGTGCCATACGGACACCAAACTATGGCTACACCTTC
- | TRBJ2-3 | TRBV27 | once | CVSSLWAPQISSSTDTQYF | TGTGTCAGCAGTTTATGGGCCCCGCAAATATCCTCTAGCACAGATACGCAGTATTTT
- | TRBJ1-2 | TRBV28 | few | CASRSGGNYGYTF | TGTGCCAGCAGATCGGGGGGAAACTATGGCTACACCTTC
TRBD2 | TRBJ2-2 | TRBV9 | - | CASTVAGVNTGELFF | TGTGCCAGCACCGTAGCGGGGGTAAACACCGGGGAGCTGTTTTTT
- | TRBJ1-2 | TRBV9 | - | CASSVGGTELANYGYTF | TGTGCCAGCAGCGTAGGTGGTACGGAACTAGCTAACTATGGCTACACCTTC
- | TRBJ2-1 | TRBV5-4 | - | CASSQRLGFSQFF | TGTGCCAGCAGCCAACGACTCGGCTTTTCCCAGTTCTTC
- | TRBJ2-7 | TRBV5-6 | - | CASSLLDSPYEQYF | TGTGCCAGCAGCTTGCTGGACAGTCCCTACGAGCAGTACTTC
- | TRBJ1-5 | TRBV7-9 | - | CASSLGSYNQPQHF | TGTGCCAGCAGCTTAGGTTCCTACAATCAGCCCCAGCATTTT
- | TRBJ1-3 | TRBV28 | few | CASSSSSGNTIYF | TGTGCCAGCAGTTCATCCTCTGGAAACACCATATATTTT
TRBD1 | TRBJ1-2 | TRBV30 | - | CAWTGGTSPIYGYTF | TGTGCCTGGACAGGGGGTACCTCGCCGATATATGGCTACACCTTC
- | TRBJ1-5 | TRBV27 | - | CASSPLELSNQPQHF | TGTGCCAGCAGTCCTCTAGAACTTAGCAATCAGCCCCAGCATTTT
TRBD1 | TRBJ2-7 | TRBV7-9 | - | CASSSGQGYHEQYF | TGTGCCAGCAGCTCGGGACAGGGGTACCACGAGCAGTACTTC
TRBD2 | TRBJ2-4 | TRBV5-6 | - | CASSTRTSGKNIQYF | TGTGCCAGCAGCACTCGGACTAGCGGCAAAAACATTCAGTACTTC
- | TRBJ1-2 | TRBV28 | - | CASSLLGDGGNSYGYTF | TGTGCCAGCAGTTTATTAGGGGACGGGGGAAATTCCTATGGCTACACCTTC
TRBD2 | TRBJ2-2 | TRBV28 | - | CASKSGGPNTGELFF | TGTGCCAGCAAGAGCGGGGGCCCGAACACCGGGGAGCTGTTTTTT
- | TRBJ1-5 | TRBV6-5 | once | CASSYLGRNQPQHF | TGTGCCAGCAGTTACTTGGGCAGAAATCAGCCCCAGCATTTT
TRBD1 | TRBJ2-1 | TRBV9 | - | CASREDRGRFYNEQFF | TGTGCCAGCAGGGAGGACAGGGGGCGGTTTTACAATGAGCAGTTCTTC
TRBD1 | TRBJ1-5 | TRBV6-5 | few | CASSYRDRGQPQHF | TGTGCCAGCAGTTACCGGGACAGGGGTCAGCCCCAGCATTTT
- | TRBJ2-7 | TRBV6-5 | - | CASSYRGARRSYEQYF | TGTGCCAGCAGTTACCGGGGGGCACGGCGCTCCTACGAGCAGTACTTC
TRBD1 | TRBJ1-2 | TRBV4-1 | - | CASSQAPGQGQNYGYTF | TGCGCCAGCAGCCAAGCTCCCGGACAGGGCCAAAACTATGGCTACACCTTC
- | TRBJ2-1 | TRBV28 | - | CASSPTRRSSYNEQFF | TGTGCCAGCAGTCCCACTCGGCGGAGCTCCTACAATGAGCAGTTCTTC
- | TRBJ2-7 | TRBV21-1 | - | CASDDYAGTSGRGEQYF | TGTGCCAGCGACGACTACGCTGGGACTAGCGGGAGGGGGGAGCAGTACTTC
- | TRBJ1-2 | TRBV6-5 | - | CASTNKGTAHKGYTF | TGTGCCAGCACTAACAAAGGGACTGCCCATAAGGGCTACACCTTC
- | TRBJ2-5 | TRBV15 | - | CATSRRRTALRKTQYF | TGTGCCACCAGCAGGAGGCGGACAGCCCTACGGAAGACCCAGTACTTC
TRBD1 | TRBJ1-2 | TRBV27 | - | CASRWGQGYGYTF | TGTGCCAGCAGATGGGGACAGGGCTATGGCTACACCTTC
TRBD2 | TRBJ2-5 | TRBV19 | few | CASKQRGGRETQYF | TGTGCCAGTAAACAGCGGGGGGGCCGAGAGACCCAGTACTTC
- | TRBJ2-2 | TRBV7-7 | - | CASSLVPGATGELFF | TGTGCCAGCAGCTTAGTTCCAGGGGCGACCGGGGAGCTGTTTTTT
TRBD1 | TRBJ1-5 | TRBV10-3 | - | CAISEASGGQPQHF | TGTGCCATCAGTGAGGCGTCAGGGGGTCAGCCCCAGCATTTT
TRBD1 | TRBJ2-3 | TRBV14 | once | CASSRKTGTGSDTQYF | TGTGCCAGCAGTCGTAAGACCGGGACAGGGTCAGATACGCAGTATTTT
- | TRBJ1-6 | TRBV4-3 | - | CASSQGAGAGDSPLHF | TGCGCCAGCAGCCAAGGAGCAGGGGCGGGTGATTCACCCCTCCACTTT
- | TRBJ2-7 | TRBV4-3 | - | CASSPGTAAYEQYF | TGCGCCAGCAGCCCAGGGACTGCCGCCTACGAGCAGTACTTC
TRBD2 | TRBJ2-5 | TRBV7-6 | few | CASSSTGLRETQYF | TGTGCCAGCAGCTCCACGGGACTACGAGAGACCCAGTACTTC
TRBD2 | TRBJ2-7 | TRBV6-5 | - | CASYSRSSGRYEQYF | TGTGCCAGCTATTCCCGCTCTAGCGGGAGATACGAGCAGTACTTC
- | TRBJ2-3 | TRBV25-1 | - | CASSELGGGRSTDTQYF | TGTGCCAGCAGTGAATTAGGTGGCGGGCGGAGCACAGATACGCAGTATTTT
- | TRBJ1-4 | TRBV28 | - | CASSRDQGRNEKLFF | TGTGCCAGCAGCCGCGACCAAGGCAGGAATGAAAAACTGTTTTTT
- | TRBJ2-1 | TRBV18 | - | CASSPIVGSYNEQFF | TGTGCCAGCTCACCTATCGTCGGGTCCTACAATGAGCAGTTCTTC
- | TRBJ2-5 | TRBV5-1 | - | CASSLGQVQETQYF | TGCGCCAGCAGCTTGGGCCAGGTCCAAGAGACCCAGTACTTC
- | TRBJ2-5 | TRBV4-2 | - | CASSQDLDYQETQYF | TGTGCCAGCAGCCAAGATTTAGACTACCAAGAGACCCAGTACTTC
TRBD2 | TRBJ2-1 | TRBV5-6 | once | CASSSLTSGRDFEQFF | TGTGCCAGCAGCTCCTTGACTAGCGGGAGGGATTTTGAGCAGTTCTTC
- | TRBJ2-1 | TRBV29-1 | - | CSVARGNEQFF | TGCAGCGTTGCTCGGGGGAATGAGCAGTTCTTC
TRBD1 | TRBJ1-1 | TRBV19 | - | CAISTGMNTEAFF | TGTGCCATTTCGACAGGGATGAACACTGAAGCTTTCTTT
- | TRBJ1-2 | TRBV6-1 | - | CASNRARGNGYTF | TGTGCCAGCAACAGGGCACGAGGAAATGGCTACACCTTC
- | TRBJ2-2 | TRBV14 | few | CASSPQGNTGELFF | TGTGCCAGCAGCCCCCAGGGGAACACCGGGGAGCTGTTTTTT
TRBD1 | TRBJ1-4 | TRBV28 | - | CASSSDRGASAEKLFF | TGTGCCAGCAGTTCTGACAGGGGCGCGTCAGCTGAAAAACTGTTTTTT
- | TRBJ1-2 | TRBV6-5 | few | CASSYGGGGTNYGYTF | TGTGCCAGCAGTTACGGGGGCGGCGGAACTAACTATGGCTACACCTTC
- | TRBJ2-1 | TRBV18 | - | CASSPGSTGTYNEQFF | TGTGCCAGCTCACCTGGGTCCACAGGGACCTACAATGAGCAGTTCTTC
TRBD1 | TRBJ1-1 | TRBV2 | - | CASTESGGTEAFF | TGTGCCAGCACCGAGTCAGGGGGGACTGAAGCTTTCTTT
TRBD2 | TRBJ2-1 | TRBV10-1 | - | CASSVLGTSGRNEQFF | TGCGCCAGCAGCGTCCTCGGGACTAGCGGGAGGAATGAGCAGTTCTTC
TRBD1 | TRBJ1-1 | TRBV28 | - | CASSLAGTGNTEAFF | TGTGCCAGCAGTCTCGCCGGGACAGGGAACACTGAAGCTTTCTTT
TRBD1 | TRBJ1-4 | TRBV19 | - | CASSKGQGASTNEKLFF | TGTGCCAGTAGTAAGGGACAGGGGGCTTCAACTAATGAAAAACTGTTTTTT
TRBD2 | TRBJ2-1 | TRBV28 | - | CASSLTPAGRNEQFF | TGTGCCAGCAGTTTAACTCCCGCCGGGAGGAATGAGCAGTTCTTC
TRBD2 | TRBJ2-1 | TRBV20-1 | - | CSAGDYPGLFF | TGCAGTGCAGGGGACTACCCAGGTTTGTTCTTC
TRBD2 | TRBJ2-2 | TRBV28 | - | CASTTSGGRVGSGELFF | TGTGCCAGCACCACGTCGGGAGGCAGGGTGGGGTCCGGGGAGCTGTTTTTT
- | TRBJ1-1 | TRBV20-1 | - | CSATGQSEAFF | TGCAGTGCTACGGGACAATCTGAAGCTTTCTTT
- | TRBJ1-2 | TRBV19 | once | CASSGLVIPYGYTF | TGTGCCAGTAGTGGACTCGTTATCCCCTATGGCTACACCTTC
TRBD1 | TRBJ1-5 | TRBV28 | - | CASRNFGQGDNQPQHF | TGTGCCAGCAGGAATTTCGGACAGGGCGACAATCAGCCCCAGCATTTT
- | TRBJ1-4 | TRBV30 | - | CAWSLRQFLGKGNEKLFF | TGTGCCTGGAGCCTAAGACAGTTCCTAGGAAAGGGGAATGAAAAACTGTTTTTT
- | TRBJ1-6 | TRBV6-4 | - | CASSDMGYHPPLHF | TGTGCCAGCAGTGACATGGGCTATCACCCACCCCTCCACTTT
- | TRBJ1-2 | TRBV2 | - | CASSSFDGRGTGYGYTF | TGTGCCAGCAGTTCCTTTGACGGCCGGGGAACGGGCTATGGCTACACCTTC
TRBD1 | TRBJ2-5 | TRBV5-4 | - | CASSSTRGQGARSAIETQYF | TGTGCCAGCAGCTCCACGAGGGGGCAGGGGGCGCGATCGGCCATCGAGACCCAGTACTTC